Listed below are T cell receptor beta chains from one sample, sequenced in a study of cytomegalovirus exposure and HLA in healthy donors. Assay: immunoSEQ multiplex PCR; the TCRdb copy retains only in-frame clones and omits some. The repertoire table contains 130,000 to 150,000 clones. The sample was PBMCs. These receptors were obtained from a woman aged 50 to 60 in good health and CMV-seronegative. CDR3s include the opening cysteine and the closing phenylalanine or tryptophan. The D gene is left open where the match is weak.

v_call: TRBV5-1
j_call: TRBJ1-4
d_call: TRBD1
cdr3_length: 15
cdr3_nt: TGCGCCAGCAGCTTTGGGACAGGGTCACGCGAAAAACTGTTTTTT
cdr3_aa: CASSFGTGSREKLFF

v_call: TRBV6-6
j_call: TRBJ1-5
d_call: .
cdr3_length: 14
cdr3_nt: TGTGCCAGCAGTTACGGGCAGGCGTCCCAACCCCAGCATTTT
cdr3_aa: CASSYGQASQPQHF

v_call: TRBV4-1
j_call: TRBJ2-7
d_call: TRBD1
cdr3_length: 15
cdr3_nt: TGCGCCAGCAGCCAACCGGGACAGGGATCCTACGAGCAGTACTTC
cdr3_aa: CASSQPGQGSYEQYF

v_call: TRBV7-2
j_call: TRBJ1-6
d_call: .
cdr3_length: 15
cdr3_nt: TGTGCCAGCAGCCCCGGGGTGGGCTATAATTCACCCCTCCACTTT
cdr3_aa: CASSPGVGYNSPLHF

v_call: TRBV5-4
j_call: TRBJ1-5
d_call: .
cdr3_length: 14
cdr3_nt: TGTGCCAGCAGCTCCGACAAAGCGGGTCAGCCCCAGCATTTT
cdr3_aa: CASSSDKAGQPQHF

v_call: TRBV30
j_call: TRBJ2-7
d_call: TRBD1
cdr3_length: 15
cdr3_nt: TGTGCCTGGAGCCCGGGACAGGGATTCTCCTACGAGCAGTACTTC
cdr3_aa: CAWSPGQGFSYEQYF

v_call: TRBV7-2
j_call: TRBJ2-1
d_call: .
cdr3_length: 13
cdr3_nt: TGTGCCAGCAGCCTAAGTCACTCTAATGAGCAGTTCTTC
cdr3_aa: CASSLSHSNEQFF

v_call: TRBV10-3
j_call: TRBJ1-2
d_call: TRBD1
cdr3_length: 14
cdr3_nt: TGTGCCATCAGCCTGACAGGGTTAGACTATGGCTACACCTTC
cdr3_aa: CAISLTGLDYGYTF

v_call: TRBV4-1
j_call: TRBJ1-2
d_call: .
cdr3_length: 16
cdr3_nt: TGCGCCAGCAGCCAAGATCCCCCCGGCGGTTACTATGGCTACACCTTC
cdr3_aa: CASSQDPPGGYYGYTF

v_call: TRBV5-1
j_call: TRBJ2-1
d_call: TRBD2
cdr3_length: 17
cdr3_nt: TGCGCCAGCAGCCTCCTCCCCGGGACTAGCGGGAGGAATGAGCAGTTCTTC
cdr3_aa: CASSLLPGTSGRNEQFF

v_call: TRBV4-1
j_call: TRBJ1-5
d_call: .
cdr3_length: 16
cdr3_nt: TGCGCCAGCAGCCCGAGAGGGGGTGTCAGCAATCAGCCCCAGCATTTT
cdr3_aa: CASSPRGGVSNQPQHF

v_call: TRBV18
j_call: TRBJ2-7
d_call: TRBD2
cdr3_length: 15
cdr3_nt: TGTGCCAGCTCCCGAAGGAGCGGGGGGGCCTACGAGCAGTACTTC
cdr3_aa: CASSRRSGGAYEQYF

v_call: TRBV7-2
j_call: TRBJ2-7
d_call: TRBD1
cdr3_length: 14
cdr3_nt: TGTGCCACCGGTCGGGGACAGGGCTTGGGGGAGCAGTACTTC
cdr3_aa: CATGRGQGLGEQYF

v_call: TRBV5-1
j_call: TRBJ1-2
d_call: .
cdr3_length: 15
cdr3_nt: TGCGCCAGCAGCTTGGAAGGCAGGCAAAACTATGGCTACACCTTC
cdr3_aa: CASSLEGRQNYGYTF

v_call: TRBV28
j_call: TRBJ2-1
d_call: .
cdr3_length: 12
cdr3_nt: TGTGCCAGCAGTTTATATAAAAATGAGCAGTTCTTC
cdr3_aa: CASSLYKNEQFF

v_call: TRBV5-5
j_call: TRBJ1-5
d_call: TRBD1
cdr3_length: 17
cdr3_nt: TGTGCCAGCAGCGCTGAGACAGGACAGGGGAGTCGTCAGCCCCAGCATTTT
cdr3_aa: CASSAETGQGSRQPQHF

v_call: TRBV7-3
j_call: TRBJ2-2
d_call: TRBD2
cdr3_length: 17
cdr3_nt: TGTGCCAGCAGCAACACTAGCGGGAGGGGCTACACCGGGGAGCTGTTTTTT
cdr3_aa: CASSNTSGRGYTGELFF

v_call: TRBV30
j_call: TRBJ2-7
d_call: TRBD1
cdr3_length: 12
cdr3_nt: TGTGCCTGGAGACAGGGGTCCTACGAGCAGTACTTC
cdr3_aa: CAWRQGSYEQYF

v_call: TRBV2
j_call: TRBJ1-3
d_call: .
cdr3_length: 16
cdr3_nt: TGTGCCAGCAGTGAAGCGATCAGGGGACCTGGAAACACCATATATTTT
cdr3_aa: CASSEAIRGPGNTIYF

v_call: TRBV5-1
j_call: TRBJ1-2
d_call: TRBD1
cdr3_length: 14
cdr3_nt: TGCGCCAGCAGCCGGGGGACAGGGGACTATGGCTACACCTTC
cdr3_aa: CASSRGTGDYGYTF

v_call: TRBV7-8
j_call: TRBJ2-7
d_call: TRBD2
cdr3_length: 15
cdr3_nt: TGTGCCAGCAGCTTAGCGATAGCGGGGGTCTACGAGCAGTACTTC
cdr3_aa: CASSLAIAGVYEQYF

v_call: TRBV5-5
j_call: TRBJ2-5
d_call: .
cdr3_length: 15
cdr3_nt: TGTGCCAGCAGCCCAAACAGGGCTTCCCAAGAGACCCAGTACTTC
cdr3_aa: CASSPNRASQETQYF

v_call: TRBV5-1
j_call: TRBJ2-3
d_call: .
cdr3_length: 12
cdr3_nt: TGCGCCAGCAGCTTCAGGCCAGGTACGCAGTATTTT
cdr3_aa: CASSFRPGTQYF

v_call: TRBV5-8
j_call: TRBJ2-1
d_call: TRBD1
cdr3_length: 13
cdr3_nt: TGTGCCAGCAGCACTCTCGAGGGACAGAAGCAGTTCTTC
cdr3_aa: CASSTLEGQKQFF

v_call: TRBV9
j_call: TRBJ2-6
d_call: TRBD2
cdr3_length: 18
cdr3_nt: TGTGCCAGCAGCGTAGCTGATAGGGACTACACGAGGGCCAACGTCCTGACTTTC
cdr3_aa: CASSVADRDYTRANVLTF

v_call: TRBV5-1
j_call: TRBJ2-5
d_call: TRBD2
cdr3_length: 15
cdr3_nt: TGCGCCAGCAGCTTACTGGGGGGGTTGGAAGAGACCCAGTACTTC
cdr3_aa: CASSLLGGLEETQYF

v_call: TRBV5-6
j_call: TRBJ1-2
d_call: .
cdr3_length: 10
cdr3_nt: TGTGCCAGCAGCGTGAGTGGCTACACCTTC
cdr3_aa: CASSVSGYTF

v_call: TRBV15
j_call: TRBJ2-7
d_call: TRBD1
cdr3_length: 14
cdr3_nt: TGTGCCACCAGTAAGGGGACAGGGGGAGACGAGCAGTACTTC
cdr3_aa: CATSKGTGGDEQYF

v_call: TRBV7-9
j_call: TRBJ2-7
d_call: .
cdr3_length: 16
cdr3_nt: TGTGCCAGCAGCTTAGTCGGACAGAGTTCCTCTACGGAGCAGTACTTC
cdr3_aa: CASSLVGQSSSTEQYF

v_call: TRBV29-1
j_call: TRBJ2-3
d_call: .
cdr3_length: 11
cdr3_nt: TGCAGCGCCGCGATAGCAGATACGCAGTATTTT
cdr3_aa: CSAAIADTQYF

v_call: TRBV18
j_call: TRBJ1-1
d_call: .
cdr3_length: 14
cdr3_nt: TGTGCCAGCTCACCAGTCAGGGGGAACACTGAAGCTTTCTTT
cdr3_aa: CASSPVRGNTEAFF

v_call: TRBV28
j_call: TRBJ2-2
d_call: .
cdr3_length: 14
cdr3_nt: TGTGCCAGCAAGGGGACGGGGGTCACCGGGGAGCTGTTTTTT
cdr3_aa: CASKGTGVTGELFF

v_call: TRBV28
j_call: TRBJ1-1
d_call: .
cdr3_length: 14
cdr3_nt: TGTGCCAGCACCTCGGGGGGCTTACACACTGAAGCTTTCTTT
cdr3_aa: CASTSGGLHTEAFF

v_call: TRBV4-3
j_call: TRBJ1-4
d_call: .
cdr3_length: 17
cdr3_nt: TGCGCCAGCAGCCAAGATTCCCCCGCAGGGGTGGCTGAAAAACTGTTTTTT
cdr3_aa: CASSQDSPAGVAEKLFF

v_call: TRBV5-1
j_call: TRBJ2-1
d_call: .
cdr3_length: 13
cdr3_nt: TGCGCCAGCAGCTTGGGTAGTCGAGAATCGCAGTTCTTC
cdr3_aa: CASSLGSRESQFF

v_call: TRBV2
j_call: TRBJ1-1
d_call: .
cdr3_length: 13
cdr3_nt: TGTGCCAGCAGTCAGGACAGCAACACTGAAGCTTTCTTT
cdr3_aa: CASSQDSNTEAFF

v_call: TRBV9
j_call: TRBJ2-7
d_call: .
cdr3_length: 16
cdr3_nt: TGTGCCAGCAGCGTAGATGACAGCGCCGAGTCCTACGAGCAGTACTTC
cdr3_aa: CASSVDDSAESYEQYF

v_call: TRBV30
j_call: TRBJ2-7
d_call: TRBD1
cdr3_length: 14
cdr3_nt: TGTGCCTGGTTACCGACAGGGGTGACCTACGAGCAGTACTTC
cdr3_aa: CAWLPTGVTYEQYF

v_call: TRBV7-9
j_call: TRBJ1-2
d_call: TRBD1
cdr3_length: 13
cdr3_nt: TGTGCCAGCAGCACGACAGGGGGCTTTGGCTACACCTTC
cdr3_aa: CASSTTGGFGYTF

v_call: TRBV2
j_call: TRBJ1-2
d_call: .
cdr3_length: 14
cdr3_nt: TGTGCCAGCAGTGAAGGTCAGGGTCCCTCTCGCTGCACCTTC
cdr3_aa: CASSEGQGPSRCTF

v_call: TRBV9
j_call: TRBJ1-3
d_call: TRBD1
cdr3_length: 17
cdr3_nt: TGTGCCAGCAGCTCCCGGCAGGGGGTGAGCTCTGGAAACACCATATATTTT
cdr3_aa: CASSSRQGVSSGNTIYF

v_call: TRBV6-1
j_call: TRBJ2-7
d_call: .
cdr3_length: 14
cdr3_nt: TGTGCCAGCAGTGAAAATGCAGGGGACTACGAGCAGTACTTC
cdr3_aa: CASSENAGDYEQYF

v_call: TRBV6-5
j_call: TRBJ1-5
d_call: TRBD1
cdr3_length: 15
cdr3_nt: TGTGCCAGCAGCCTTGGACAGGGTGGCAATCAGCCCCAGCATTTT
cdr3_aa: CASSLGQGGNQPQHF

v_call: TRBV7-9
j_call: TRBJ1-1
d_call: TRBD1
cdr3_length: 13
cdr3_nt: TGTGCCAGCAGCTTAGCCGGGACAGGAGGAGCTTTCTTT
cdr3_aa: CASSLAGTGGAFF

v_call: TRBV7-2
j_call: TRBJ1-1
d_call: .
cdr3_length: 16
cdr3_nt: TGTGCCAGCAGCTTTCAACTAGCGGGGGCGACCACTGAAGCTTTCTTT
cdr3_aa: CASSFQLAGATTEAFF

v_call: TRBV5-1
j_call: TRBJ2-1
d_call: .
cdr3_length: 16
cdr3_nt: TGCGCCAGCAGCTCATCCCGGGACTGGAGTGTCAGTGAGCAGTTCTTC
cdr3_aa: CASSSSRDWSVSEQFF

v_call: TRBV7-2
j_call: TRBJ2-3
d_call: .
cdr3_length: 14
cdr3_nt: TGTGCCAGCAGCTTAGAAAGGACTCTGGAATCGCAGTATTTT
cdr3_aa: CASSLERTLESQYF

v_call: TRBV28
j_call: TRBJ1-6
d_call: .
cdr3_length: 12
cdr3_nt: TGTGCCAGCAGTTTCGACTCTTCACCCCTCCACTTT
cdr3_aa: CASSFDSSPLHF

v_call: TRBV7-8
j_call: TRBJ2-3
d_call: .
cdr3_length: 11
cdr3_nt: TGTGCCAGCAGCGAACAAGATACGCAGTATTTT
cdr3_aa: CASSEQDTQYF

v_call: TRBV5-1
j_call: TRBJ1-2
d_call: TRBD1
cdr3_length: 15
cdr3_nt: TGCGCCAGCAGCTTGGCAGGACAGGGTGGCTATGGCTACACCTTC
cdr3_aa: CASSLAGQGGYGYTF

v_call: TRBV5-1
j_call: TRBJ2-1
d_call: .
cdr3_length: 14
cdr3_nt: TGCGCCAGCAGCTTGGGGTCGGGGATGAATGAGCAGTTCTTC
cdr3_aa: CASSLGSGMNEQFF

v_call: TRBV6-1
j_call: TRBJ2-5
d_call: TRBD2
cdr3_length: 15
cdr3_nt: TGTGCCAGCTGGACTAGCGGGGGGCGTGGGGAGACCCAGTACTTC
cdr3_aa: CASWTSGGRGETQYF

v_call: TRBV30
j_call: TRBJ1-5
d_call: .
cdr3_length: 14
cdr3_nt: TGTGCCTGGAGTGTCGGCGGTAGCAATCAGCCCCAGCATTTT
cdr3_aa: CAWSVGGSNQPQHF

v_call: TRBV5-1
j_call: TRBJ2-2
d_call: TRBD2
cdr3_length: 15
cdr3_nt: TGCGCCAGCAGCTTGGACGGGAGGGCCCCCGGGGAGCTGTTTTTT
cdr3_aa: CASSLDGRAPGELFF

v_call: TRBV27
j_call: TRBJ2-5
d_call: TRBD2
cdr3_length: 14
cdr3_nt: TGTGCCAGCAGTCGGCGGGAGTCTGGGGAGACCCAGTACTTC
cdr3_aa: CASSRRESGETQYF